The entry that follows covers one T cell receptor (beta chain) sequence. The antigen is undetermined. The record originates from a study of shared clonotypes between healthy human individuals. Whole-study findings and limits: It was observed that 5% to 6.5% of naive CD4 clonotypes were shared across several donors.

Subsets obtained from CD4+ cells comprised CD45RA+ naive and CD45RA-negative memory cells. Authors' methods: Quality scores were absent from the junction-only immunoSEQ sequences, so filtering differed. Libraries were prepared by immunoSEQ multiplex PCR; TCRdb keeps only in-frame clonotypes and omits some of them. V, J and clone size are those of that table, while D and trimming were read from the DNA. The data contain over 2 million clones, roughly 90% of them singletons. This clonotype originated in a man between 18 and 29 years old in good health. Some clones in this sample may be carry-over from other donors' samples. Material: naive CD4+ T cells from PBMCs. Specified subset: CD45RA+ positively selected.

The CDR3 spells CASSSRDMPYEQYF. The CDR3 nucleotides are TGTGCCAGCAGCTCCCGGGACATGCCCTACGAGCAGTACTTC. V is TRBV7-2 and J is TRBJ2-7; the D gene is possibly TRBD1 (6 bases). The CDR3 has 14 residues. Germline values: CDR1 SGHTA, CDR2 FQGNSA. The V end was cut by 4 bases, the J end by 2 bases, with 12 bases between.